These T cell receptor beta chains were read from a single sample in a study of cytomegalovirus exposure and HLA in healthy donors. TCRdb keeps only in-frame clones here, not all; method: immunoSEQ multiplex PCR. Of around 99,000 clones listed, about 78% are singletons. Specimen: PBMCs. All receptors derive from a man in his forties in good health and CMV-seronegative. The CDR3 runs from the conserved cysteine through the conserved F or W. The D gene is left open where the match is weak. Expanded clones get a size class; other rows say once, few or many, or leave the size out.

CDR3aa,CDR3nt,j_gene,d_gene,abundance,v_gene
CASSLGLAYNEQFF,TGTGCCAGCAGCTTAGGACTAGCTTACAATGAGCAGTTCTTC,TRBJ2-1,TRBD2,NA,TRBV7-2
CASSPGTRQETQYF,TGTGCCAGCAGCCCCGGGACTAGGCAAGAGACCCAGTACTTC,TRBJ2-5,TRBD2,NA,TRBV13
CASSTGLAGGVNNEQFF,TGTGCCAGCAGCACGGGACTAGCGGGAGGGGTTAACAATGAGCAGTTCTTC,TRBJ2-1,TRBD2,NA,TRBV5-4
CASRKRGPSYEQYF,TGTGCCAGCAGGAAGCGGGGGCCGTCCTACGAGCAGTACTTC,TRBJ2-7,TRBD2,NA,TRBV7-2
CAWRPRGSTDTQYF,TGTGCCTGGAGGCCCAGGGGGAGCACAGATACGCAGTATTTT,TRBJ2-3,TRBD1,NA,TRBV30
CASSYGTGPREQYF,TGTGCCAGCAGCTACGGGACAGGCCCCAGGGAGCAGTACTTC,TRBJ2-7,TRBD1,NA,TRBV2
CASSKGQGPYEQYF,TGTGCCAGCAGCAAGGGACAGGGTCCCTACGAGCAGTACTTC,TRBJ2-7,TRBD1,NA,TRBV7-3
CASSLTFRDTPEEFADTQYF,TGTGCCAGCAGTTTAACATTCCGGGACACCCCAGAGGAATTTGCAGATACGCAGTATTTT,TRBJ2-3,NA,NA,TRBV27
CASSLLSGITDTQYF,TGCGCCAGCAGCTTGCTTTCGGGAATCACAGATACGCAGTATTTT,TRBJ2-3,NA,few,TRBV5-1
CASSFRAGTNTEAFF,TGTGCCAGCAGCTTTCGGGCGGGTACAAACACTGAAGCTTTCTTT,TRBJ1-1,NA,NA,TRBV11-2
CASSVEGGFLSGANVLTF,TGTGCCAGCAGTGTGGAGGGGGGGTTCCTCTCTGGGGCCAACGTCCTGACTTTC,TRBJ2-6,NA,NA,TRBV6-1
CASSPRERTEAFF,TGCGCCAGCAGCCCCCGAGAGCGGACTGAAGCTTTCTTT,TRBJ1-1,NA,few,TRBV5-1
CASSLPETYQETQYF,TGTGCCAGCAGTTTACCCGAGACTTACCAAGAGACCCAGTACTTC,TRBJ2-5,NA,NA,TRBV28
CASSGTSVNTGELFF,TGTGCCAGCAGTGGGACTAGCGTTAACACCGGGGAGCTGTTTTTT,TRBJ2-2,TRBD2,few,TRBV9
CAWSVYTGELFF,TGTGCCTGGAGTGTCTACACCGGGGAGCTGTTTTTT,TRBJ2-2,NA,once,TRBV30
CASSTGTGSYEQYF,TGTGCCAGTAGTACCGGGACAGGCTCCTACGAGCAGTACTTC,TRBJ2-7,TRBD1,NA,TRBV19
CASSKKSGGAPEQYF,TGTGCCAGCAGCAAAAAGAGCGGGGGGGCCCCCGAGCAGTACTTC,TRBJ2-7,NA,NA,TRBV21-1
CASSPPGQGGGSGNSPLHF,TGCGCCAGCAGCCCCCCTGGGCAGGGAGGAGGTAGTGGTAATTCACCCCTCCACTTT,TRBJ1-6,NA,NA,TRBV4-1
CASRGARRGLMNTEAFF,TGTGCCAGCCGCGGCGCCCGTCGGGGACTAATGAACACTGAAGCTTTCTTT,TRBJ1-1,NA,few,TRBV5-4
CASSLRVGGPSYEQYF,TGTGCCAGCAGCTTGCGGGTAGGGGGACCCTCCTACGAGCAGTACTTC,TRBJ2-7,NA,few,TRBV7-8
CASNDRGVSYEQYF,TGTGCCAGCAATGACCGGGGGGTATCCTACGAGCAGTACTTC,TRBJ2-7,TRBD2,once,TRBV14
CASSLGLGGRNTEAFF,TGTGCCAGCAGCTTAGGTTTGGGGGGGAGGAACACTGAAGCTTTCTTT,TRBJ1-1,NA,few,TRBV11-2
CASSSGVRNEQYF,TGCGCCAGCAGCTCGGGGGTGAGGAACGAGCAGTACTTC,TRBJ2-7,NA,NA,TRBV5-1
CASNEDRGRERYEQYF,TGTGCCAGCAACGAGGACAGGGGAAGAGAACGGTACGAGCAGTACTTC,TRBJ2-7,TRBD1,NA,TRBV5-8
CAWSGQGLNEKLFF,TGTGCCTGGAGCGGACAGGGGCTTAATGAAAAACTGTTTTTT,TRBJ1-4,TRBD1,NA,TRBV30
CSVRSPAGANTEAFF,TGCAGCGTTCGCTCTCCGGCAGGGGCGAACACTGAAGCTTTCTTT,TRBJ1-1,NA,NA,TRBV29-1
CASSADSGTSADTQYF,TGTGCCAGCAGCGCGGACTCCGGGACTAGTGCGGATACGCAGTATTTT,TRBJ2-3,TRBD2,NA,TRBV9
CAWSPIAGDAEQYF,TGTGCCTGGAGTCCAATCGCAGGGGATGCCGAGCAGTACTTC,TRBJ2-7,NA,NA,TRBV30
CASSLSLRTGLTEAFF,TGTGCCAGCAGTTTATCCCTGCGGACAGGGCTCACTGAAGCTTTCTTT,TRBJ1-1,TRBD1,NA,TRBV27
CASSPGQGTLSGANVLTF,TGTGCCAGCAGCCCAGGACAGGGAACTCTCTCTGGGGCCAACGTCCTGACTTTC,TRBJ2-6,TRBD1,NA,TRBV7-9
CASSVAGGRYNEQFF,TGTGCCAGCAGCGTAGCGGGGGGGCGATACAATGAGCAGTTCTTC,TRBJ2-1,TRBD2,NA,TRBV9
CASSKAWWRGGEKLFF,TGTGCCAGCAGCAAAGCTTGGTGGAGGGGAGGCGAAAAACTGTTTTTT,TRBJ1-4,NA,NA,TRBV21-1
CASRGPQGGSPLHF,TGTGCCAGCAGGGGCCCACAAGGTGGTTCACCCCTCCACTTT,TRBJ1-6,NA,NA,TRBV2
CASSYQTRGITEAFF,TGTGCCAGCAGTTACCAGACTCGGGGAATCACTGAAGCTTTCTTT,TRBJ1-1,NA,NA,TRBV6-5
CASSTKQGAYEQYF,TGTGCCAGCAGTACGAAACAGGGGGCCTACGAGCAGTACTTC,TRBJ2-7,TRBD1,NA,TRBV28
CASSLEHIEHSYNEQFF,TGTGCCAGCAGCTTAGAACATATTGAACACTCCTACAATGAGCAGTTCTTC,TRBJ2-1,NA,NA,TRBV11-2
CASGLGSGSYEQYF,TGTGCCAGCGGGCTGGGGAGTGGCTCCTACGAGCAGTACTTC,TRBJ2-7,NA,NA,TRBV2
CVSSARLAGNYEQYF,TGCGTCAGCAGCGCCCGACTAGCGGGCAACTACGAGCAGTACTTC,TRBJ2-7,TRBD2,NA,TRBV5-1
CASSLLAGLYEQYF,TGTGCCAGCAGCTTGTTGGCAGGGCTCTACGAGCAGTACTTC,TRBJ2-7,NA,NA,TRBV5-6